The present entry profiles one TCR beta chain with its context. As processed by the authors: The assay estimated nucleated cells by amplifying reference gene primers. Using immunoSEQ multiplex PCR, the repertoire was profiled, and TCRdb retains in-frame clones only, with some absent. The DNA gave D and trimming, while V, J and clone size come from that table. Among 100,000 or so clones listed, about 89% were seen once. The source of the sample is a study of blood T cell repertoires in COVID-19. Study-level information: Collection of acute and convalescent COVID-19 samples took place in the United States, Italy and Spain. Sources were T cells, B-cell-depleted T cells, or PBMCs; the material itself was cDNA or gDNA.

With 3 bases clipped from V and 3 bases from J, the junction kept 10 bases outside the gene matches. The CDR3 extends over 16 amino acids. Per germline, CDR1 SQVTM and CDR2 ANQGSEA. The genes are TRBV29-1 and TRBJ2-1; 8 bases are shared with TRBD1. The source is a man between 60 and 75 years old with acute or convalescent COVID-19. Material for sequencing was peripheral blood. CDR3 sequence reads: CSVDFGTGFLYNEQFF. The CDR3 bases are TGCAGCGTTGATTTTGGGACAGGCTTCCTCTACAATGAGCAGTTCTTC.